This entry is about one T cell receptor beta chain. These data originate in a study of blood T cell repertoires in COVID-19. For the study at large: The origin of the acute and convalescent COVID-19 samples was the United States, Italy and Spain. From T cells, B-cell-depleted T cells, or PBMCs came the material, which was cDNA or gDNA.

Original methodology: Reference gene primer amplification gave estimated nucleated cell counts. Measured with immunoSEQ multiplex PCR; TCRdb has only the in-frame clones, and not every one. For V, J and clone size, that table is used; D and trimming come from the DNA. The profile shows more than 120,000 clones, 75% to 90% of them singletons. The CDR3 runs to 13 residues. The V and J ends lost 4 bases and 7 bases respectively, with 16 bases between them. CDR1 GTSNPN and CDR2 SVGIG come from the germline V gene (reference sequence). Material for sequencing was peripheral blood. This rearrangement joins TRBV30 to TRBJ1-2; TRBD1 might be the D (5 bases). This receptor was obtained from a human donor in a cohort sampled during active COVID-19. The CDR3 region has the DNA TGTGCCTGGACCTTCTTAGGGGCCGGTGGCTACACCTTC. This translates into CAWTFLGAGGYTF.